Listed here are 7 T cell receptor beta chains from one sample, sequenced in a study of OX40 agonist ivuxolimab in advanced cancers. Assay: immunoSEQ multiplex PCR; the TCRdb copy retains only in-frame clones and omits some. The repertoire has around 100,000 clones, more than 85% of them found once; the top ten carry 2.6%. The sample in question was CD4+ or CD8+ T cells sorted from blood, obtained in a trial of the OX40 agonist ivuxolimab. All receptors come from an adult with an advanced solid tumor such as melanoma, head and neck, liver or kidney cancer.

The chain couples TRBV7-9 to TRBJ2-2; 10 bases are a match to TRBD1. After removal of 7 bases from V and 5 bases from J, the junction contained 7 bases not matched to a gene. The germline gives CDR1 SEHNR, CDR2 FQNEAQ (reference sequence). The CDR3 covers 15 residues. The CDR3 coding sequence is TGTGCCAGCACCGTAGGACAGGGGGGGACCGGGGAGCTGTTTTTT. This sequence encodes CASTVGQGGTGELFF.

The chain employs TRBV7-2 and TRBJ1-1; unclear D gene. V shed 3 bases and J shed 1 base, with 6 bases lying between them. This CDR3 region has 13 residues. Per the germline V gene, CDR1 is SGHTA and CDR2 is FQGNSA. The CDR3 DNA follows: TGTGCCAGCAGCTTTCAAGAGAACACTGAAGCTTTCTTT. This gives the protein CASSFQENTEAFF.

V usage is TRBV19 and J usage is TRBJ2-7; TRBD2 agrees at 8 bases. The CDR3 length is 14 residues. V shed 5 bases and J 1 base; nucleotides not matched to a gene: 4. The germline gives CDR1 LNHDA, CDR2 SQIVND (reference sequence). Here the CDR3 DNA reads TGTGCCAGTAGTGCCAGCGGGAGTTCCTACGAGCAGTACTTC. This encodes CASSASGSSYEQYF.

The chain is built from TRBV28 and TRBJ2-2; 7 nucleotides align to TRBD1. V lost 10 bases and J lost 6; bases outside the gene matches: 14. The germline CDR1 and CDR2 sequences are MDHEN and SYDVKM. The CDR3 consists of 15 residues. The CDR3 DNA sequence: TGTGCCATCGCCGGGACAGCCCCTCTAGCCGGGGAGCTGTTTTTT. This encodes CAIAGTAPLAGELFF.

The gene calls are TRBV5-4 and TRBJ2-3, with TRBD1 matching 7 bases. Germline trimming cut 4 bases from V and 0 bases from J; bases unmatched to any gene: 8. CDR3 size: 16 residues. The germline gives CDR1 SGHNT, CDR2 YYREEE (reference sequence). CDR3 sequence: CASSRTDRSSTDTQYF. For the CDR3, the DNA is TGTGCCAGCAGCAGAACGGACAGGTCTAGCACAGATACGCAGTATTTT.

The chain employs TRBV19 and TRBJ1-1, with D possibly matching TRBD1 (5 bases). The ends were cut back, 6 bases at V and 1 base at J, with 9 bases in the middle. There are 13 residues in the CDR3. CDR1 and CDR2 from the germline V gene are LNHDA and SQIVND (reference sequence). The CDR3, as DNA: TGTGCCAGTAGCGGGACCGAGAACACTGAAGCTTTCTTT. Its protein product is CASSGTENTEAFF.

V gene TRBV11-2 combines with J gene TRBJ2-1; D is undetermined. CDR1 and CDR2 (germline): SGHAT, FQNNGV. The CDR3 consists of 12 residues. The germline V and J ends were trimmed by 0 bases and 9 bases, with 6 bases remaining between them. The CDR3 spells CASSLERLEQFF. The CDR3 DNA sequence: TGTGCCAGCAGCTTAGAGCGGCTTGAGCAGTTCTTC.